This T cell receptor (beta chain) was obtained from a study of blood T cell repertoires in COVID-19. Study information: COVID-19 samples collected from the United States, Italy and Spain covered acute and convalescent phases. Nucleic acid was either cDNA or gDNA, and it came from T cells, B-cell-depleted T cells, or PBMCs.

In its sample, this clone was seen once. Using immunoSEQ multiplex PCR, the repertoire was profiled, and TCRdb retains in-frame clones only, with some absent. The sample has about 140,000 clones, about 83% seen once. Sequencing was done on a sample of peripheral blood. The receptor was derived from a man between 50 and 59 years old with acute or convalescent COVID-19.

As DNA, the CDR3 is TGTGCCAGCAGGGACAGTTACATGAACACTGAAGCTTTCTTT. Translated: CASRDSYMNTEAFF. The chain is built from TRBV6-4 and TRBJ1-1; D perhaps matches TRBD1 (6 bases). The CDR3 runs 14 residues. V was cut by 6 bases and J by 0 bases, with 11 bases left in between. Germline loops: CDR1 MRHNA, CDR2 SNTAGT.